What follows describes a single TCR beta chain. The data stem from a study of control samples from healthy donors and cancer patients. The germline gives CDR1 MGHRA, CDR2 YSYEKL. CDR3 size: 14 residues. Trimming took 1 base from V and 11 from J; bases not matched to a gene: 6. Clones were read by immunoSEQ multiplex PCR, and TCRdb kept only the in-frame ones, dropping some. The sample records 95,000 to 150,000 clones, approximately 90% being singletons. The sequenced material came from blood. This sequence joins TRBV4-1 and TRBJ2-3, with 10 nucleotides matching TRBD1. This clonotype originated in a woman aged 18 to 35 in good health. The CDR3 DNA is TGCGCCAGCAGCCAAGGCGGACAGGGGGTAAGGCAGTATTTT. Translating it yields CASSQGGQGVRQYF.